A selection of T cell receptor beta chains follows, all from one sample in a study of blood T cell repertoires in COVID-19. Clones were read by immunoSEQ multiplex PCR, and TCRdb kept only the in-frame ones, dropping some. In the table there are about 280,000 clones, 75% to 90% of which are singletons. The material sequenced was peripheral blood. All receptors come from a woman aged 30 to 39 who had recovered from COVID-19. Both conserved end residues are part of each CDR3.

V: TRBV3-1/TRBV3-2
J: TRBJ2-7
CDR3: CASSRTGVLDEQYF

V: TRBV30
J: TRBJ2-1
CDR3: CAWNGGVNNEQFF

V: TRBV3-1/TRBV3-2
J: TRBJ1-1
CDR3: CASSPRLNTEAFF

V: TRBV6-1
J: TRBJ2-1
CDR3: CASSERNRGLTNEQFF

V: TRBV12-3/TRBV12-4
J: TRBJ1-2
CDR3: CASSFRGLYGYTF

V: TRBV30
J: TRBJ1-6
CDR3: CAWSVGQGNSPLHF

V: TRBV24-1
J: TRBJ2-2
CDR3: CATSDFRQGGAGELFF

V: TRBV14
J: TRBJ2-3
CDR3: CASSTVSTDTQYF

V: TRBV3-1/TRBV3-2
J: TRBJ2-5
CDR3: CASSQSLAGGPSKETQYF

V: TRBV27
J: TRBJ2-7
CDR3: CASRSTSGRVYEQYF

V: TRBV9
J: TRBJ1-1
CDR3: CASSVGRGGTEAFF

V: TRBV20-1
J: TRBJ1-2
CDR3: CSASEGDYYGYTF

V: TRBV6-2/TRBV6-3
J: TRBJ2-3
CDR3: CASSSTSGRTTSSTDTQYF

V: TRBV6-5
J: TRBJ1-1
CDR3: CASKGGEVTEAFF

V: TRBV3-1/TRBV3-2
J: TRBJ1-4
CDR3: CASSETGVEKLFF

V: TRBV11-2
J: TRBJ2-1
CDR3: CASSLGVAVSYNEQFF

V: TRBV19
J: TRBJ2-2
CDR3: CASTDRGRGELFF

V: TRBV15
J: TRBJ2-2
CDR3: CATSPRQGGTGELFF

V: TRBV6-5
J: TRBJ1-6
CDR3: CASTLGQGNNSPLHF

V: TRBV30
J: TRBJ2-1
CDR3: CAWNLGTGTEQFF

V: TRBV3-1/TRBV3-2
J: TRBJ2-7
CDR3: CASSQGAGYEQYF

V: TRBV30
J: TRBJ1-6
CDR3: CAWSVPRTGLHSPLHF

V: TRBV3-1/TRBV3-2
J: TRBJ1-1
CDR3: CASREGGAGTEAFF

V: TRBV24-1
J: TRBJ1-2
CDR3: CATSAGDSFYYGYTF

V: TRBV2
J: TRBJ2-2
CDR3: CASSEQGKGGELFF

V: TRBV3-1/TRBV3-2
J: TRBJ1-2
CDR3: CASSQDSRGYTF

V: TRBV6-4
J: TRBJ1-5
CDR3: CASSEDRGQPQHF

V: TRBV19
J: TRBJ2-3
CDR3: CASSINAGSEYTQYF

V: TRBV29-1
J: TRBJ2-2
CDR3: CSVQREVNTGELFF

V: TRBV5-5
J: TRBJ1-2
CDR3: CASSLSGALWNYGYTF

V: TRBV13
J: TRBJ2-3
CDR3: CASSRTGGKGDTQYF

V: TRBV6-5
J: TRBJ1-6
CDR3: CASSGQLETNSPLHF

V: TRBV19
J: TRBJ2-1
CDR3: CASKSGGHNEQFF

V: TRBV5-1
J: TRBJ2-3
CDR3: CASSSPGTGVTDTQYF

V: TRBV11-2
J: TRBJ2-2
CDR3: CASSHPTSGINTGELFF

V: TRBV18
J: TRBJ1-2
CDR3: CASSPDTNYGYTF